Below, 10 T cell receptor beta chains from the same sample are listed, as sequenced in a study of breast tumors, draining lymph nodes, adjacent tissues. TCRdb passed the multiplex PCR reads through MiXCR, listing each CDR3 protein once. The table has about 270,000 distinct CDR3 sequences, about 30% seen once. Axillary draining lymph nodes of breast cancer patients supplied the node samples. Input material: axillary lymph node tissue. The source of these receptors is a female donor with breast cancer. Some clones in this sample may be carry-over from other donors' samples.

Notes on this clonotype: Its ends do not fully match the called genes, so a read error is possible. DNA for the CDR3: TGTGCCAGCAGCCACGGGACTAGGGGCGGGGAGCTGTTTTTC. Translated, it gives CASSHGTRGGELFF. This chain links TRBV7-9 with TRBJ2-2, with 8 bases identical to TRBD2. The CDR3 sequence is 14 residues long. The germline CDR1 and CDR2 sequences are SEHNR and FQNEAQ (reference sequence).

V usage is TRBV6-1 and J usage is TRBJ2-7; the D call may be TRBD1 or TRBD2 (5 bases each). The germline V gene encodes CDR1 MNHNS and CDR2 SASEGT. V shed 9 bases and J shed 0 bases, with 9 bases lying between them. The CDR3 loop spans 12 amino acids. In DNA, the CDR3 is TGTGCCAGTCGGGGCAGCTCCTACGAGCAGTACTTC. Amino acids: CASRGSSYEQYF.

This clonotype was detected once. The rearrangement links TRBV9 to TRBJ1-4; tentatively, D is TRBD1 (6 bases). Trimming stripped 4 bases from V and 11 bases from J, with 15 bases between. Germline V CDR1 and CDR2: SGDLS, YYNGEE. The CDR3 length is 13 residues. The DNA for the CDR3 is TGTGCCAGCAGCCCTCTACAGGGTCACAAACTGTTTTTT. This encodes CASSPLQGHKLFF.

The chain is built from TRBV7-3 and TRBJ1-3; no clear D gene. Trimming removed 0 bases at V and 9 bases at J, with 9 bases between. Germline CDR1 SGHTA, CDR2 FQGTGA. The CDR3 contains 13 residues. In nucleotides, the CDR3 is TGTGCCAGCAGCTTAACAGAGGGCGGCACCATATATTTT. As protein: CASSLTEGGTIYF.

This clonotype was seen a single time. The rearrangement links TRBV10-2 to TRBJ2-1; no clear D gene. Trimming took 7 bases from V and 9 from J, leaving 16 bases between them. The CDR3 extends over 13 amino acids. Germline CDR1 and CDR2: WSHSY and SAAADI. The CDR3 coding sequence is TGCGCCAGCACCCTGACCGAAGGAGCTGAGCAGTTCTTC. Encoded protein: CASTLTEGAEQFF.

This clonotype has a count of ten or more. The gene calls are TRBV7-9 and TRBJ1-2, with D tentatively TRBD1 (5 bases). Trimming pared 1 base from V and 6 bases from J, leaving 12 bases between. This CDR3 is built from 14 residues. Germline V lookup: CDR1 SEHNR, CDR2 FQNEAQ (reference sequence). The CDR3 DNA reads TGTGCCAGCAGCTTAGGTAGTCAGGGCCATGGCTACACCTTC. Amino acids: CASSLGSQGHGYTF.

The J gene is TRBJ1-6, the V gene TRBV3-1, with D uncertain. V gave up 4 bases and J gave up 0 bases, with 4 bases separating them. The CDR3 loop spans 14 amino acids. Germline lookup yields CDR1 LGHDT and CDR2 YNNKEL (reference sequence). CDR3 region: CASSPPSYNSPLHF. The CDR3 coding sequence is TGTGCCAGCAGCCCCCCCTCCTATAATTCACCCCTCCACTTT.

This clonotype has a handful of counts. A much larger clone is a single base away; this may be a read error. The chain joins TRBV10-2 to TRBJ2-7; D ambiguous. The CDR3 has 13 residues. Germline CDR1 is WSHSY and CDR2 is SAAADI. Trimming removed 4 bases at V and 5 bases at J, with 12 bases between. CDR3 sequence reads: CASSVQVGNEQYF. Here the CDR3 DNA reads TGCGCCAGCAGTGTGCAGGTGGGCAACGAGCAGTACTTC.

In the case of this clonotype: A much larger clone lies a single base off, so this may be a read error. In this CDR3 the conserved last residue, phenylalanine or tryptophan, is missing, so a read error is likely. The chain joins TRBV7-9 to TRBJ2-1; D possibly corresponds to TRBD2 (6 bases). Trimming removed 3 bases at V and 5 bases at J, with 11 bases between. Looked up from germline, CDR1 is SEHNR and CDR2 is FQNEAQ (reference sequence). There are 14 residues in the CDR3. DNA for the CDR3: TGTGCCAGCAGCTTGGGGCAGCGGGACAATGAGCAGTTCCTC. The encoded protein is CASSLGQRDNEQFL.

In this sample, this clonotype turned up many times. This chain joins TRBV15 and TRBJ2-3; TRBD2 agrees at 9 bases. The CDR3 contains 14 residues. Trimming at V came to 11 bases and at J to 4 bases, leaving 10 bases not matched to a gene. CDR1 LNHNV and CDR2 YYDKDF come from the germline V gene (reference sequence). CDR3 in amino acids: CAASNGGRADTQYF. The CDR3 region has the DNA TGTGCCGCCTCAAATGGCGGGAGGGCAGATACGCAGTATTTT.